A single sample gave rise to the 10 T cell receptor beta chains below, sequenced in a study of blood T cell repertoires in COVID-19. Clones were read by immunoSEQ multiplex PCR, and TCRdb kept only the in-frame ones, dropping some. This sample has fewer than 200,000 clones, with approximately 87% found just once. The sample consisted of PBMCs or T cells enriched from blood (not recorded which). The receptors come from a woman aged 50 to 60 who had recovered from COVID-19.

The J gene is TRBJ2-3, the V gene TRBV19; TRBD1 matches 8 bases. The V gene's germline CDR1 is LNHDA and CDR2 SQIVND (reference sequence). Trimming removed 4 bases from V and 1 base from J; junction bases left unmatched: 7. The CDR3 totals 16 residues. CDR3 sequence: CASSRRGQGGTDTQYF. DNA of the CDR3: TGTGCCAGTAGTAGGAGAGGACAGGGTGGCACAGATACGCAGTATTTT.

This chain connects TRBV28 to TRBJ2-1; TRBD2 is a possible D gene (6 bases). V gave up 6 bases and J gave up 1 base, with 7 bases separating them. CDR3 length: 13 residues. In germline, CDR1 is MDHEN, CDR2 SYDVKM. This chain's CDR3 is CASRGGSYNEQFF. CDR3 sequence (DNA): TGTGCCAGCAGGGGAGGTTCCTACAATGAGCAGTTCTTC.

A single count supports this clone. The chain recombines TRBV18 with TRBJ2-3, with TRBD2 matching 9 bases. The ends lost 4 bases at V and 4 bases at J; junction bases unmatched: 3. Per the germline V gene, CDR1 is KGHSH and CDR2 is LQKENI. This CDR3 is built from 14 residues. The CDR3 bases are TGTGCCAGCTCACTACGGACTAGCGCAGATACGCAGTATTTT. This codes for CASSLRTSADTQYF.

The chain recombines TRBV5-1 with TRBJ2-2, with 8 bases lining up with TRBD1. Trimming at V came to 5 bases and at J to 1 base, leaving 4 bases not matched to a gene. There are 15 residues in the CDR3. The germline V gene encodes CDR1 SGHRS and CDR2 YFSETQ. CDR3 nucleotides: TGCGCCAGCAGGCGACAGGGGATGAACACCGGGGAGCTGTTTTTT. This sequence encodes CASRRQGMNTGELFF.

The CDR3: CASSTGLAGDTQYF. Written as DNA, the CDR3 is TGTGCCAGCAGTACCGGACTAGCGGGAGATACGCAGTATTTT. The chain combines TRBV2 with TRBJ2-3, with 11 bases aligning to TRBD2. Germline CDR1 SNHLY, CDR2 FYNNEI. This CDR3 has 14 residues. The ends lost 5 bases at V and 5 bases at J; junction bases unmatched: 3. Together with reference TRBV2 and TRBJ2-3, the CDR3 gives the full variable domain: EPEVTQTPSHQVTQMGQEVILRCVPISNHLYFYWYRQILGQKVEFLVSFYNNEISEKSEIFDDQFSVERPDGSNFTLKIRSTKLEDSAMYFCASSTGLAGDTQYFGPGTRLTVL.

The chain employs TRBV7-2 and TRBJ1-3; a possible D gene is TRBD1 (6 bases). V shed 1 base and J shed 5 bases, with 9 bases lying between them. The CDR3 consists of 14 residues. Germline V gene sequence: CDR1 SGHTA, CDR2 FQGNSA. The CDR3 loop reads CASSLGQERNTIYF. As DNA, the CDR3 is TGTGCCAGCAGCTTAGGACAGGAACGAAACACCATATATTTT.

This chain connects TRBV18 to TRBJ2-3; tentatively, D is TRBD2 (6 bases). Trimming took off 3 bases at V and 2 bases at J, with 12 bases between the two ends. CDR1 KGHSH and CDR2 LQKENI come from the germline V gene. CDR3 size: 15 residues. CDR3 sequence: CASSPGRDHTDTQYF. The CDR3 DNA sequence: TGTGCCAGCTCACCTGGGCGGGACCACACAGATACGCAGTATTTT.

The gene calls are TRBV27 and TRBJ2-5; 10 nucleotides line up with TRBD2. Per germline, CDR1 MNHEY and CDR2 SMNVEV (reference sequence). J lost 5 bases, V lost 4 bases, and 4 bases had no gene match. The CDR3 is 14 residues long. The CDR3: CASSSAGGGETQYF. The CDR3 DNA is TGTGCCAGCAGTTCAGCGGGAGGGGGGGAGACCCAGTACTTC.

A single count supports this clone. CDR3 protein: CSVGGGDATNEKLFF. The CDR3 nucleotides are TGCAGCGTTGGCGGGGGAGATGCAACTAATGAAAAACTGTTTTTT. This chain links TRBV29-1 with TRBJ1-4, with D maybe TRBD1 (5 bases). Germline V gene data show CDR1 as SQVTM and CDR2 as ANQGSEA. This CDR3 is built from 15 residues. The V end lost 4 bases, the J end lost 0 bases, and 12 bases lay between the germline ends.

The V call is TRBV4-1, the J call TRBJ2-1; 9 positions match TRBD2. Per germline, CDR1 MGHRA and CDR2 YSYEKL. J was trimmed by 4 bases and V by 3 bases; bases with no gene match: 13. This CDR3 spans 18 amino acids. In DNA form, the CDR3 reads TGCGCCAGCAGCCACCTTCCCGGTGCGGGGGGGCCTTACAATGAGCAGTTCTTC. Translated: CASSHLPGAGGPYNEQFF.